The 20 T cell receptor beta chains given below trace back to one sample, sequenced in a study of blood T cells in healthy people across ages. The use of a sample-barcoded 5' primer and a J-beta primer mix characterized a second PCR of roughly 7 to 11 cycles. MiXCR, applied by TCRdb to the 5' RACE reads, yields one record per CDR3 protein. Seen here are 760,000 or so distinct CDR3 sequences, around 25% observed once, and the top ten hold roughly 9%. The same sample was also studied in work on T cells of mothers and their children.

The sequencing sample was made of blood. The receptor set was obtained from a boy aged 5-17 years in good health.

This rearrangement joins TRBV29-1 to TRBJ2-5, with TRBD1 matching 8 bases. CDR1 SQVTM and CDR2 ANQGSEA come from the germline V gene. The V and J ends lost 7 bases and 7 bases, in that order; junction bases with no gene match: 5. CDR3 length equals 11 residues. The CDR3 here is CSGQGLGTQYF. The CDR3 coding sequence is TGCAGCGGACAGGGGTTGGGGACCCAGTACTTC.

This clonotype was counted ten times or more. V and J are TRBV2 and TRBJ2-3; 12 bases match TRBD2. Germline CDR1 is SNHLY and CDR2 is FYNNEI. The CDR3 is made up of 14 amino acids. The ends lost 6 bases at V and 3 bases at J; junction bases unmatched: 1. The CDR3 spells CASRTSGSTDTQYF. As DNA, the CDR3 is TGTGCCAGCAGGACTAGCGGGAGTACAGATACGCAGTATTTT.

This clonotype was counted a few times. One end of the junction does not line up with germline, which may come from a read error. V and J are TRBV3-1 and TRBJ2-5, with 9 bases lining up with TRBD1. Germline values: CDR1 LGHDT, CDR2 YNNKEL (reference sequence). The CDR3 runs to 12 residues. The CDR3 spells CASSQWDREKFF. DNA of the CDR3: TGTGCCAGCAGCCAATGGGACAGGGAGAAGTTCTTC.

This clonotype was seen more than once but under ten times. The rearrangement joins TRBV7-2 to TRBJ2-7, with D perhaps matching TRBD2 (6 bases). The germline V gene encodes CDR1 SGHTA and CDR2 FQGNSA. Trimming stripped 5 bases from V and 4 bases from J, with 18 bases between. There are 15 residues in the CDR3. CDR3 amino acids: CASSPGGATVYEQYF. As DNA, the CDR3 is TGTGCCAGCAGCCCCGGAGGGGCGACTGTGTACGAGCAGTACTTC.

In its sample, this clonotype was seen a few times. The chain couples TRBV9 to TRBJ2-5; D remains ambiguous. The J call is doubtful: the DNA matches TRBJ2-7 better. The CDR3 loop spans 14 amino acids. CDR1 is SGDLS, CDR2 YYNGEE, per germline. This CDR3 reads CASSVDGTGYEQYF. The CDR3 DNA follows: TGTGCCAGCAGCGTAGACGGTACGGGCTACGAGCAGTACTTC.

This clonotype was seen more than once but under ten times. The rearrangement joins TRBV20-1 to TRBJ1-1; 8 nucleotides agree with TRBD1. V shed 0 bases and J 0 bases; nucleotides not matched to a gene: 3. The CDR3 extends over 15 amino acids. Germline V CDR1 and CDR2: DFQATT, SNEGSKA (reference sequence). The CDR3 DNA reads TGCAGTGCTAGAGATCTGGGACAGGTGAACACTGAAGCTTTCTTT. Translation gives CSARDLGQVNTEAFF.

This clonotype has a handful of counts. V is TRBV27 and J is TRBJ2-1, with 10 positions matching TRBD1. The DNA end lines up better with TRBJ2-5; the J call may be wrong. Germline V gives CDR1 MNHEY, CDR2 SMNVEV (reference sequence). The CDR3 consists of 15 residues. CDR3 residues: CASNSRDRGGETQYF. The CDR3, as DNA: TGTGCCAGCAACTCCAGGGACAGGGGAGGAGAGACCCAGTACTTC.

The chain carries TRBV6-5 and TRBJ2-7; D gene unclear. V lost 3 bases and J lost 4, with 13 bases in between. The CDR3 consists of 14 residues. Per germline, CDR1 MNHEY and CDR2 SVGAGI. The CDR3 nucleotides read TGTGCCAGCAGTTATTCGCTTGGTGTGTACGAGCAGTACTTC. Amino acid sequence: CASSYSLGVYEQYF.

V gene TRBV7-9 combines with J gene TRBJ2-2, with TRBD2 as a possible D gene (5 bases). The V end lost 6 bases, the J end lost 0 bases, and 8 bases lay between the germline ends. Per the germline V gene, CDR1 is SEHNR and CDR2 is FQNEAQ (reference sequence). The CDR3 length is 14 residues. The CDR3 region is CASRDGANTGELFF. In nucleotides, the CDR3 is TGTGCCAGCAGGGACGGGGCGAACACCGGGGAGCTGTTTTTT. Based on the CDR3 plus reference TRBV7-9 and TRBJ2-2, the full variable domain is DTGVSQNPRHKITKRGQNVTFRCDPISEHNRLYWYRQTLGQGPEFLTYFQNEAQLEKSRLLSDRFSAERPKGSFSTLEIQRTEQGDSAMYLCASRDGANTGELFFGEGSRLTVL.

The V gene is TRBV29-1, the J gene TRBJ1-5; no clear D. CDR1 and CDR2 (germline): SQVTM, ANQGSEA. The CDR3 is 13 amino acids. Trimming removed 4 bases from V and 4 bases from J, with 11 bases in between. The CDR3 sequence is CSVVPEGNQPQHF. The CDR3 coding sequence is TGCAGCGTTGTCCCCGAAGGGAATCAGCCCCAGCATTTT. Filled out from reference TRBV29-1 and TRBJ1-5, the complete variable domain reads SAVISQKPSRDICQRGTSLTIQCQVDSQVTMMFWYRQQPGQSLTLIATANQGSEATYESGFVIDKFPISRPNLTFSTLTVSNMSPEDSSIYLCSVVPEGNQPQHFGDGTRLSIL.

V is TRBV6-2 or TRBV6-3 and J is TRBJ1-2; D is unclear. CDR3 length: 14 residues. Germline V lookup: CDR1 MNHEY, CDR2 SVGEGT. Trimming pared 0 bases from V and 8 bases from J, leaving 13 bases between. This CDR3 reads CASSYSNQIRGYTF. The CDR3, as DNA: TGTGCCAGCAGTTACTCGAACCAGATCCGCGGCTACACCTTC.

The CDR3 sequence is CASSLLAGEFF. The DNA of the CDR3 is TGTGCCAGCAGTTTATTAGCGGGAGAGTTCTTC. The chain combines TRBV28 with TRBJ2-1; the match to TRBD2 covers 9 bases. Germline loops: CDR1 MDHEN, CDR2 SYDVKM. The CDR3 runs to 11 residues. Germline trimming cut 1 base from V and 14 bases from J; bases unmatched to any gene: 0.

This clonotype has only a few counts. The gene calls are TRBV4-2 and TRBJ1-2; TRBD1 agrees at 9 bases. Looked up from germline, CDR1 is LGHNA and CDR2 is YNFKEQ. Trimming cost V 1 base and J 4 bases; bases outside gene matches: 7. The CDR3 is made up of 16 amino acids. CDR3 in amino acids: CASSQGYRGLGYGYTF. CDR3 nucleotide sequence: TGTGCCAGCAGCCAAGGGTACAGGGGGCTGGGCTATGGCTACACCTTC.

The table lists this clonotype with a few counts. This sequence joins TRBV6-6 and TRBJ2-5; D unresolved. The germline CDR1 and CDR2 sequences are MNHNY and SVGAGI (reference sequence). The V end lost 8 bases, the J end lost 2 bases, and 15 bases lay between the germline ends. The length of the CDR3 is 14 residues. CDR3 nucleotides: TGTGCCAGCGCCGCCTCGGACCGACAAGAGACCCAGTACTTC. This codes for CASAASDRQETQYF.

This clonotype appeared a few times. This sequence joins TRBV3-1 and TRBJ2-5; D is unclear. Germline values: CDR1 LGHDT, CDR2 YNNKEL (reference sequence). Trimming left V 1 base short and J 7 bases short, with 10 bases between. CDR3 size: 13 residues. The CDR3 region is CASSQGTTGTQYF. The CDR3 DNA reads TGTGCCAGCAGCCAAGGAACGACGGGGACCCAGTACTTC.

The chain recombines TRBV7-6 with TRBJ1-5; no clear D. The V and J ends lost 6 bases and 3 bases respectively, with 9 bases between them. The CDR3 is 13 residues long. CDR1 is SGHVS, CDR2 FNYEAQ, per germline. This CDR3 reads CASSRTYNQPQHF. As DNA, the CDR3 is TGTGCCAGCAGTCGGACCTACAATCAGCCCCAGCATTTT.

This clonotype was picked up a small number of times. The J gene is TRBJ2-7, the V gene TRBV2; D is uncertain. The ends were cut back, 2 bases at V and 5 bases at J, with 10 bases in the middle. From germline, CDR1 is SNHLY and CDR2 FYNNEI. This CDR3 has 13 residues. Here the CDR3 reads CASSEQRIHEQYF. CDR3 in DNA: TGTGCCAGCAGTGAACAAAGGATACACGAGCAGTACTTC.

This clonotype was seen only a few times. The chain uses TRBV4-2 and TRBJ2-7; TRBD2 matches 10 bases. J gave up 0 bases and V 1 base, and 6 bases lay outside the gene matches. The germline V gene encodes CDR1 LGHNA and CDR2 YNFKEQ. The CDR3 spans 17 residues. CDR3 loop: CASSQVASGGPSYEQYF. The CDR3 DNA sequence: TGTGCCAGCAGCCAAGTGGCTAGCGGGGGACCCTCCTACGAGCAGTACTTC.

This clonotype was counted a few times. This chain links TRBV7-9 with TRBJ1-1, with D possibly matching TRBD1 (6 bases). The V end lost 5 bases, the J end lost 6 bases, and 10 bases lay between the germline ends. The CDR3 has 12 amino acids. The germline CDR1 and CDR2 sequences are SEHNR and FQNEAQ (reference sequence). DNA for the CDR3: TGTGCCAGCAGCGCACAGGGACCTGAAGCTTTCTTT. As protein: CASSAQGPEAFF.

The chain employs TRBV15 and TRBJ2-5; a weak D match, TRBD1 (6 bases). The end of the DNA is better explained by TRBJ2-7, so the J call may be wrong. Germline V gene sequence: CDR1 LNHNV, CDR2 YYDKDF (reference sequence). The CDR3 runs 13 residues. The CDR3 reads CATSTIQGYEQYF. The CDR3, as DNA: TGTGCCACCAGCACGATACAGGGCTACGAGCAGTACTTC.